These 26 T cell receptor beta chains were all obtained from the same sample, sequenced in a study of blood T cell repertoires in COVID-19. Measured with immunoSEQ multiplex PCR; TCRdb has only the in-frame clones, and not every one. Here the sample spans roughly 220,000 clones, roughly four fifths being singletons. The sequenced material came from peripheral blood. Receptors were obtained from a woman at least 80 years old with COVID-19, enrolled during active disease.

V gene TRBV3-1 (or the pseudogene TRBV3-2) combines with J gene TRBJ2-3; possible D gene TRBD2, 6 bases. Germline V gene sequence: CDR1 LGHDT, CDR2 YNNKEL (reference sequence). V lost 4 bases and J 4 bases, leaving 18 bases between the germline ends. The CDR3 runs 16 residues. CDR3 loop: CASSLTGLGGADTQYF. Written as DNA, the CDR3 is TGTGCCAGCAGCCTAACGGGACTCGGGGGAGCAGATACGCAGTATTTT.

The chain employs TRBV30 and TRBJ1-1, with D unclear. Germline CDR1 reads GTSNPN; CDR2 reads SVGIG (reference sequence). Trimming removed 8 bases from V and 4 bases from J, with 20 bases in between. This CDR3 has 14 amino acids. The CDR3, as DNA: TGTGCCCGAAGAAACACCCTAGGGAGCACTGAAGCTTTCTTT. Protein product: CARRNTLGSTEAFF.

The chain combines TRBV7-9 with TRBJ1-1; 8 bases match TRBD1. The CDR3 has 16 amino acids. CDR1 SEHNR and CDR2 FQNEAQ come from the germline V gene (reference sequence). Trimming removed 6 bases from V and 4 bases from J; junction bases left unmatched: 13. CDR3 DNA sequence: TGTGCCAGCAGGGGGGAGACAGGGGCTTTCGTCACTGAAGCTTTCTTT. Protein: CASRGETGAFVTEAFF.

This chain uses TRBV30 with TRBJ2-5; TRBD1 matches 8 bases. The germline gives CDR1 GTSNPN, CDR2 SVGIG (reference sequence). The CDR3 spans 18 residues. V was pared by 7 bases and J by 3 bases, with 22 bases of the junction left unmatched. CDR3 nucleotides: TGTGCCTACCAACAGGGGGTGAGGGACCGGGACCCTGAAGAGACCCAGTACTTC. Residues: CAYQQGVRDRDPEETQYF.

The chain combines TRBV10-3 with TRBJ2-3, with TRBD1 matching over 7 bases. CDR1 ENHRY and CDR2 SYGVKD come from the germline V gene. The CDR3 consists of 16 residues. The ends lost 0 bases at V and 3 bases at J; junction bases unmatched: 6. CDR3 DNA sequence: TGTGCCATCAGTGAGTCGGTAGGGGGCGAAACAGATACGCAGTATTTT. Its translation: CAISESVGGETDTQYF.

CDR3 in amino acids: CASAVNTEAFF. CDR3 DNA sequence: TGTGCCAGCGCGGTAAACACTGAAGCTTTCTTT. J is TRBJ1-1 and V is TRBV2; no clear D. Trimming removed 8 bases at V and 2 bases at J, with 6 bases between. The germline V gene has CDR1 SNHLY and CDR2 FYNNEI. The CDR3 totals 11 residues.

This CDR3 reads CASTSSGGFGETQYF. As DNA, the CDR3 is TGTGCCAGCACCTCTAGCGGGGGTTTCGGCGAGACCCAGTACTTC. The genes are TRBV2 and TRBJ2-5, with TRBD2 matching over 10 bases. Germline-derived CDR1 and CDR2 are SNHLY and FYNNEI. The CDR3 length is 15 residues. V trimming: 7 bases; J trimming: 5 bases; junction bases outside the gene matches: 10.

The V and J genes are TRBV11-3 and TRBJ1-1; possible D gene TRBD1, 5 bases. Per germline, CDR1 SGHNT and CDR2 YENEEA. V dropped 2 bases and J dropped 1 base, with 5 bases sitting between them. The CDR3 consists of 13 residues. CDR3 region: CASSLQGNTEAFF. The CDR3 nucleotides are TGTGCCAGCAGCTTACAGGGGAACACTGAAGCTTTCTTT.

J is TRBJ2-7 and V is TRBV27; the D gene is possibly TRBD2 (5 bases). Trimming left V 5 bases short and J 7 bases short, with 12 bases between. Germline CDR1 reads MNHEY; CDR2 reads SMNVEV (reference sequence). CDR3 length equals 12 residues. DNA of the CDR3: TGTGCCAGCAGTATCATTACGGGAGAGCAGTACTTC. This gives the protein CASSIITGEQYF.

The chain has TRBV6-5 and TRBJ1-1; TRBD1 matches at 8 bases. The CDR3 is 15 amino acids. Germline CDR1 and CDR2: MNHEY and SVGAGI. The V segment lost 4 bases and the J segment 5 bases; nucleotides outside the gene matches: 9. The CDR3 sequence is CASSSLDRGKTEAFF. The DNA for the CDR3 is TGTGCCAGCAGTTCCCTAGACAGGGGAAAAACTGAAGCTTTCTTT.

This clone was counted once. V is TRBV3-1 (or the pseudogene TRBV3-2) and J is TRBJ2-7; 11 bases agree with TRBD1. This CDR3 is 16 amino acids long. Germline V CDR1 and CDR2: LGHDT, YNNKEL (reference sequence). V shed 1 base, J shed 0 bases, and the junction held 2 bases outside the gene matches. CDR3 protein: CASSQVGTGGSYEQYF. As DNA, the CDR3 is TGTGCCAGCAGCCAAGTCGGGACAGGGGGCTCCTACGAGCAGTACTTC.

This clone was counted a single time. V and J are TRBV21-1 and TRBJ1-1; TRBD1, the table's D call, lacks a check against the DNA. TRBV21-1 is classified as a pseudogene. There are 19 residues in the CDR3. The CDR3 bases are TGTGCCAGCAGCAAACCGGGACAGGGGAGATCAGTGGTGAACACTGAAGCTTTCTTT. Encoded protein: CASSKPGQGRSVVNTEAFF.

The gene calls are TRBV6-2 or TRBV6-3 and TRBJ1-5; no firm D call. Trimming pared 0 bases from V and 1 base from J, leaving 4 bases between. Looked up from germline, CDR1 is MNHEY and CDR2 is SVGEGT. The CDR3 extends over 14 amino acids. CDR3 in DNA: TGTGCCAGCAGTTACTCCCAGAGCAATCAGCCCCAGCATTTT. Protein: CASSYSQSNQPQHF.

The chain is built from TRBV3-1 (or the pseudogene TRBV3-2) and TRBJ1-1; D is unclear. Trimming took 0 bases from V and 10 from J, leaving 18 bases between them. CDR1 and CDR2 from the germline V gene are LGHDT and YNNKEL (reference sequence). This CDR3 is 15 amino acids long. CDR3: CASSQDLLLTRGAFF. The CDR3 DNA reads TGTGCCAGCAGCCAAGATTTGCTGCTGACGAGAGGAGCTTTCTTT.

The chain joins TRBV6-6 to TRBJ2-2, with TRBD1 matching 10 bases. From germline, CDR1 is MNHNY and CDR2 SVGAGI (reference sequence). V was pared by 6 bases and J by 6 bases, with 7 bases of the junction left unmatched. This CDR3 region has 15 residues. The CDR3 DNA reads TGTGCCAGCAGACACGACAGGGGGCGGGCCGGGGAGCTGTTTTTT. Translation: CASRHDRGRAGELFF.

This clone was observed a handful of times. The chain joins TRBV19 to TRBJ1-4; possibly TRBD1 for D (5 bases). CDR3 length: 12 residues. V was cut by 7 bases and J by 7 bases, with 10 bases left in between. The V gene's germline CDR1 is LNHDA and CDR2 SQIVND (reference sequence). CDR3 protein: CASTRGSEKLFF. The CDR3 region has the DNA TGTGCCAGTACAAGGGGATCTGAAAAACTGTTTTTT.

Details on this clone: A much larger clonotype is one base distant, so this may be a read error. The genes are TRBV12-3 or TRBV12-4 and TRBJ2-7; D remains unclear. The length of the CDR3 is 12 residues. The germline V and J ends were trimmed by 6 bases and 3 bases, with 9 bases remaining between them. The CDR3 bases are TGTGCCAGCAGCCGCAACAGCTACGAGCAGTACTTC. This translates into CASSRNSYEQYF.

This clone was detected many times. Compared with germline, one end of the junction differs, possibly owing to a read error. CDR3 bases: TGTGCCAGCAGCCAAGGCAAAGAGGCCCAGTACTTC. Translated, it gives CASSQGKEAQYF. The chain employs TRBV14 and TRBJ2-5; D unresolved. CDR3 length: 12 amino acids. Germline CDR1 SGHDN, CDR2 FVKESK.

The chain has TRBV7-2 and TRBJ2-1; no clear D. With 3 bases removed from V and 15 bases from J, the gap between germline ends came to 15 bases. This CDR3 contains 12 residues. CDR1 and CDR2 (germline): SGHTA, FQGNSA. CDR3 in amino acids: CASSFSGQRWFF. The CDR3 coding sequence is TGTGCCAGCAGCTTTTCGGGTCAGAGGTGGTTCTTC. The full variable domain, rest sourced from reference TRBV7-2 and TRBJ2-1, is GAGVSQSPSNKVTEKGKDVELRCDPISGHTALYWYRQSLGQGLEFLIYFQGNSAPDKSGLPSDRFSAERTGGSVSTLTIQRTQQEDSAVYLCASSFSGQRWFFGPGTRLTVL.

CDR3 region: CSGSSGSAFF. The CDR3 nucleotides read TGCAGCGGGTCGTCAGGTTCGGCTTTCTTT. The chain has TRBV29-1 and TRBJ1-1; D not certain. Germline-derived CDR1 and CDR2 are SQVTM and ANQGSEA. The CDR3 consists of 10 residues. V gave up 7 bases and J gave up 11 bases, with 14 bases separating them.

This chain links TRBV3-1 (or the pseudogene TRBV3-2) with TRBJ1-2; unclear D gene. Germline CDR1 is LGHDT and CDR2 is YNNKEL (reference sequence). With 4 bases removed from V and 3 bases from J, the gap between germline ends came to 15 bases. The CDR3 is 15 amino acids. The CDR3 loop reads CASSRAVGRDYGYTF. CDR3 sequence (DNA): TGTGCCAGCAGCCGTGCAGTAGGGAGAGACTATGGCTACACCTTC.

V is TRBV9 and J is TRBJ2-1; 8 bases line up with TRBD1. V shed 0 bases, J shed 14 bases, and the junction held 4 bases outside the gene matches. There are 12 residues in the CDR3. From germline, CDR1 is SGDLS and CDR2 YYNGEE. CDR3 amino acids: CASSVAPGQEFF. CDR3 nucleotide sequence: TGTGCCAGCAGCGTAGCTCCGGGACAGGAGTTCTTC. Drawing the rest from reference TRBV9 and TRBJ2-1, the complete variable domain is DSGVTQTPKHLITATGQRVTLRCSPRSGDLSVYWYQQSLDQGLQFLIQYYNGEERAKGNILERFSAQQFPDLHSELNLSSLELGDSALYFCASSVAPGQEFFGPGTRLTVL.

CDR3 sequence (DNA): TGCGCCAGCAGTGGGGGGACTCCGACCTACAATGAGCAGTTCTTC. This codes for CASSGGTPTYNEQFF. This chain connects TRBV10-2 to TRBJ2-1; D perhaps matches TRBD2 (6 bases). V was trimmed by 4 bases and J by 2 bases, leaving 12 bases between them. CDR3 length: 15 amino acids. The germline V gene has CDR1 WSHSY and CDR2 SAAADI.

The genes are TRBV27 and TRBJ1-5; perhaps TRBD1 as D (6 bases). V was pared by 6 bases and J by 0 bases, with 9 bases between. This CDR3 has 14 amino acids. From germline, CDR1 is MNHEY and CDR2 SMNVEV (reference sequence). CDR3 amino acids: CASRSTGSNQPQHF. The CDR3 region has the DNA TGTGCCAGCAGGTCGACAGGTAGCAATCAGCCCCAGCATTTT.

This clone showed up just once. V and J are TRBV5-1 and TRBJ2-1; 7 nucleotides line up with TRBD2. After removal of 10 bases from V and 9 bases from J, the junction contained 7 bases not matched to a gene. This CDR3 comprises 11 residues. CDR1 and CDR2 from the germline V gene are SGHRS and YFSETQ. CDR3: CAVASGTEQFF. The CDR3 nucleotides are TGCGCCGTCGCAAGCGGGACTGAGCAGTTCTTC. Full variable domain (outside the CDR3, taken from reference TRBV5-1 and TRBJ2-1): KAGVTQTPRYLIKTRGQQVTLSCSPISGHRSVSWYQQTPGQGLQFLFEYFSETQRNKGNFPGRFSGRQFSNSRSEMNVSTLELGDSALYLCAVASGTEQFFGPGTRLTVL.

The chain joins TRBV19 to TRBJ1-4; maybe TRBD1 (5 bases). The V end lost 7 bases, the J end lost 4 bases, and 22 bases lay between the germline ends. The CDR3 covers 17 residues. Germline CDR1 is LNHDA and CDR2 is SQIVND (reference sequence). CDR3 sequence reads: CASKVPGRVGINEKLFF. The CDR3 nucleotides read TGTGCCAGTAAGGTTCCAGGGCGCGTCGGAATTAATGAAAAACTGTTTTTT.